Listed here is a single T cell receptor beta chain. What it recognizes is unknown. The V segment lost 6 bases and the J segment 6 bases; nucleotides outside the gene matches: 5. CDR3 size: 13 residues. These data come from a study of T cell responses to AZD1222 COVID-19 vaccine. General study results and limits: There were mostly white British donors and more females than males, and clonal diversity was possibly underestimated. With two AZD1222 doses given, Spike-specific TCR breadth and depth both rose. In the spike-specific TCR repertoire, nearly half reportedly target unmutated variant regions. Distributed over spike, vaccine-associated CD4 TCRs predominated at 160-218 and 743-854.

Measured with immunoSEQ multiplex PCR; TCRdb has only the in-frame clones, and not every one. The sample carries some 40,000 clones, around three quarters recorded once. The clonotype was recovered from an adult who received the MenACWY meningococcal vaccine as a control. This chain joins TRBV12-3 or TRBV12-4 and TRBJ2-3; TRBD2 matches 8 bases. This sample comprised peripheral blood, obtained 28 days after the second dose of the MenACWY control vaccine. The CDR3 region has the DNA TGTGCCAGCAGGCCCTCGGGGGGGGATACGCAGTATTTT. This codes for CASRPSGGDTQYF.